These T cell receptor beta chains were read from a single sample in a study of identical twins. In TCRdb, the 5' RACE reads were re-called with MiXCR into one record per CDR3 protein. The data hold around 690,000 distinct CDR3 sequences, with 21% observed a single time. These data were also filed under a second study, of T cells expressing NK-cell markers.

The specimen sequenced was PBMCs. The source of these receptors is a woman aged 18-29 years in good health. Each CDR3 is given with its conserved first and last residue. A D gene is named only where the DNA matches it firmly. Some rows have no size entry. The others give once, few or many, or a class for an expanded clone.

CDR3: CASRRTGSAYEQYF
DNA: TGCGCCAGCAGACGGACAGGGTCGGCCTACGAGCAGTACTTC
D: TRBD1
size: NA
V: TRBV5-1
J: TRBJ2-7

CDR3: CASSLAASGETQYF
DNA: TGTGCCAGCAGTTTAGCGGCTAGTGGAGAGACCCAGTACTTC
D: NA
size: few
V: TRBV12-3/TRBV12-4
J: TRBJ2-5

CDR3: CASSLRLAGNWREQYF
DNA: TGTGCCAGCAGCCTCAGACTAGCGGGGAACTGGAGGGAGCAGTACTTC
D: TRBD2
size: NA
V: TRBV7-2
J: TRBJ2-7

CDR3: CAWSALAAYTDTQYF
DNA: TGTGCCTGGAGTGCGCTAGCGGCCTACACAGATACGCAGTATTTT
D: TRBD2
size: NA
V: TRBV30
J: TRBJ2-3

CDR3: CASSSHLRTSLNEQFF
DNA: TGTGCCAGCAGCTCTCATCTAAGGACTAGCCTCAATGAGCAGTTCTTC
D: TRBD2
size: NA
V: TRBV7-8
J: TRBJ2-1

CDR3: CASSPPPGTETQYF
DNA: TGTGCCAGCAGCCCACCCCCAGGTACAGAGACCCAGTACTTC
D: NA
size: NA
V: TRBV5-5
J: TRBJ2-5

CDR3: CASSSRRVNTEAFF
DNA: TGTGCCAGCAGCTCCCGACGGGTGAACACTGAAGCTTTCTTT
D: NA
size: NA
V: TRBV3-1
J: TRBJ1-1

CDR3: CASSFAGAGDQETQYF
DNA: TGCGCCAGCAGCTTTGCCGGAGCGGGGGACCAAGAGACCCAGTACTTC
D: TRBD2
size: NA
V: TRBV5-1
J: TRBJ2-5

CDR3: CASSPNRGRNTEAFF
DNA: TGTGCCAGCAGCCCAAACAGGGGCAGGAACACTGAAGCTTTCTTT
D: TRBD1
size: few
V: TRBV7-2
J: TRBJ1-1

CDR3: CASSFGIPDTIYF
DNA: TGTGCCAGCAGTTTTGGTATACCGGACACCATATATTTT
D: NA
size: many
V: TRBV12-3/TRBV12-4
J: TRBJ1-3

CDR3: CASSGTDGNTIYF
DNA: TGCGCCAGCAGCGGGACGGATGGAAACACCATATATTTT
D: NA
size: NA
V: TRBV5-1
J: TRBJ1-3

CDR3: CSARGSPGLVYEQFF
DNA: TGCAGTGCTAGAGGTTCCCCGGGACTAGTTTATGAGCAGTTCTTC
D: TRBD2
size: many
V: TRBV20-1
J: TRBJ2-1

CDR3: CASSQDLHAMQPQHF
DNA: TGTGCCAGCAGCCAAGACTTACACGCGATGCAGCCCCAGCATTTT
D: NA
size: few
V: TRBV4-2
J: TRBJ1-5

CDR3: CASSYSGGAGTDTQYF
DNA: TGTGCCAGCAGTTACTCGGGGGGGGCCGGCACAGATACGCAGTATTTT
D: NA
size: few
V: TRBV6-5
J: TRBJ2-3

CDR3: CASSPNPQPQHF
DNA: TGTGCCAGCAGCCCTAACCCCCAGCCCCAGCATTTT
D: NA
size: NA
V: TRBV7-8
J: TRBJ1-5

CDR3: CSASPAYGYTF
DNA: TGCAGTGCTAGCCCGGCCTATGGCTACACCTTC
D: NA
size: many
V: TRBV20-1
J: TRBJ1-2

CDR3: CASSWHTEAFF
DNA: TGTGCCAGCAGCTGGCACACTGAAGCTTTCTTT
D: NA
size: few
V: TRBV5-6
J: TRBJ1-1

CDR3: CASSQEGQGDTEAFF
DNA: TGCGCCAGCAGCCAAGAGGGACAGGGGGACACTGAAGCTTTCTTT
D: TRBD1
size: NA
V: TRBV4-3
J: TRBJ1-1

CDR3: CASRGQGGEPQHF
DNA: TGTGCCAGCAGAGGACAGGGGGGGGAGCCCCAGCATTTT
D: TRBD1
size: NA
V: TRBV2
J: TRBJ1-5

CDR3: CSVAGTGGTDTQYF
DNA: TGCAGCGTAGCCGGGACAGGGGGCACAGATACGCAGTATTTT
D: TRBD1
size: many
V: TRBV29-1
J: TRBJ2-3

CDR3: CATSRDGGSYEQYF
DNA: TGTGCCACCAGCAGAGATGGGGGCTCCTACGAGCAGTACTTC
D: NA
size: NA
V: TRBV15
J: TRBJ2-7

CDR3: CSASQGPWDTGELFF
DNA: TGCAGTGCTAGCCAAGGGCCATGGGACACCGGGGAGCTGTTTTTT
D: NA
size: NA
V: TRBV20-1
J: TRBJ2-2

CDR3: CSARGTSGGPSTDTQYF
DNA: TGCAGTGCTAGAGGGACTAGCGGGGGCCCAAGCACAGATACGCAGTATTTT
D: TRBD2
size: few
V: TRBV20-1
J: TRBJ2-3

CDR3: CASSDGQGHQPQHF
DNA: TGTGCCAGCAGCGATGGACAGGGCCACCAGCCCCAGCATTTT
D: TRBD1
size: many
V: TRBV9
J: TRBJ1-5

CDR3: CASSASGTGNTEAFF
DNA: TGTGCCAGCAGTGCCTCCGGGACGGGGAACACTGAAGCTTTCTTT
D: NA
size: many
V: TRBV6-1
J: TRBJ1-1

CDR3: CASSLGQGWTEAFF
DNA: TGTGCCAGCAGTTTGGGACAGGGGTGGACTGAAGCTTTCTTT
D: TRBD1
size: few
V: TRBV6-2/TRBV6-3
J: TRBJ1-1

CDR3: CASSTSGTGAYNEQFF
DNA: TGTGCCAGCAGCACCTCCGGGACAGGGGCCTACAATGAGCAGTTCTTC
D: TRBD1
size: NA
V: TRBV9
J: TRBJ2-1

CDR3: CATCVAGKTDTQYF
DNA: TGTGCCACCTGCGTAGCGGGTAAGACAGATACGCAGTATTTT
D: TRBD2
size: NA
V: TRBV2
J: TRBJ2-3

CDR3: CASSVASGGSPYEQYF
DNA: TGTGCCAGCAGCGTTGCTAGCGGGGGCTCTCCCTACGAGCAGTACTTC
D: TRBD2
size: few
V: TRBV7-2
J: TRBJ2-7

CDR3: CSALPEGNIQYF
DNA: TGCAGTGCTCTCCCCGAGGGTAACATTCAGTACTTC
D: NA
size: many
V: TRBV20-1
J: TRBJ2-4

CDR3: CASSANVGTTEQYF
DNA: TGTGCCAGCAGCGCAAACGTAGGGACCACCGAGCAGTACTTC
D: NA
size: NA
V: TRBV9
J: TRBJ2-7

CDR3: CASSAAVTYEQYF
DNA: TGTGCCAGCTCGGCCGCAGTTACCTACGAGCAGTACTTC
D: NA
size: NA
V: TRBV25-1
J: TRBJ2-7

CDR3: CSARGQGIGSYTF
DNA: TGCAGTGCTAGAGGACAGGGGATCGGCAGCTACACCTTC
D: TRBD1
size: many
V: TRBV20-1
J: TRBJ1-2

CDR3: CASSLVRGVMGQETQYF
DNA: TGTGCCAGCAGCTTAGTCAGAGGGGTTATGGGCCAAGAGACCCAGTACTTC
D: NA
size: few
V: TRBV11-2
J: TRBJ2-5

CDR3: CASSDPGTSNTGELFF
DNA: TGTGCCAGCAGTGACCCCGGGACTTCCAACACCGGGGAGCTGTTTTTT
D: NA
size: many
V: TRBV6-1
J: TRBJ2-2

CDR3: CASSQDVAYGYTF
DNA: TGCGCCAGCAGCCAAGATGTAGCTTATGGCTACACCTTC
D: NA
size: NA
V: TRBV4-3
J: TRBJ1-2

CDR3: CSVTVRFYEQYF
DNA: TGCAGCGTGACAGTTAGATTTTACGAGCAGTACTTC
D: NA
size: many
V: TRBV29-1
J: TRBJ2-7

CDR3: CASSRVLEGQFTGELFF
DNA: TGTGCCAGCAGCCGGGTGCTGGAAGGCCAGTTCACCGGGGAGCTGTTTTTT
D: NA
size: NA
V: TRBV4-2
J: TRBJ2-2

CDR3: CASSLFSGGADTQYF
DNA: TGTGCCAGCAGTTTATTTAGCGGGGGGGCAGATACGCAGTATTTT
D: TRBD2
size: NA
V: TRBV27
J: TRBJ2-3

CDR3: CASSLRASGNTGELFF
DNA: TGCGCCAGCAGCTTGAGGGCTAGCGGTAACACCGGGGAGCTGTTTTTT
D: TRBD2
size: few
V: TRBV5-1
J: TRBJ2-2

CDR3: CASSPQGRQNEQFF
DNA: TGTGCCAGCAGCCCCCAGGGGCGCCAGAATGAGCAGTTCTTC
D: NA
size: NA
V: TRBV7-9
J: TRBJ2-1

CDR3: CASSLGRATGELFF
DNA: TGTGCCAGCAGCTTAGGGAGGGCGACCGGGGAGCTGTTTTTT
D: NA
size: NA
V: TRBV13
J: TRBJ2-2

CDR3: CSFTSTYEQYF
DNA: TGCAGCTTCACCTCAACCTACGAGCAGTACTTC
D: NA
size: many
V: TRBV29-1
J: TRBJ2-7

CDR3: CSVQGVDYEQYF
DNA: TGCAGCGTGCAGGGGGTAGACTACGAGCAGTACTTC
D: TRBD1
size: many
V: TRBV29-1
J: TRBJ2-7

CDR3: CASSPPDRGAGELFF
DNA: TGTGCCAGCTCACCACCGGATAGGGGTGCCGGGGAGCTGTTTTTT
D: NA
size: few
V: TRBV18
J: TRBJ2-2

CDR3: CASSVDNHATEKLFF
DNA: TGTGCCAGCAGCGTAGATAACCACGCTACTGAAAAACTGTTTTTT
D: NA
size: NA
V: TRBV9
J: TRBJ1-4

CDR3: CASSPVGELFF
DNA: TGTGCCAGCAGCCCCGTCGGGGAGCTGTTTTTT
D: NA
size: NA
V: TRBV12-3/TRBV12-4
J: TRBJ2-2

CDR3: CASSRPGTGMRTEAFF
DNA: TGTGCCAGCAGCCGTCCCGGGACAGGGATGAGGACTGAAGCTTTCTTT
D: TRBD1
size: few
V: TRBV12-3/TRBV12-4
J: TRBJ1-1